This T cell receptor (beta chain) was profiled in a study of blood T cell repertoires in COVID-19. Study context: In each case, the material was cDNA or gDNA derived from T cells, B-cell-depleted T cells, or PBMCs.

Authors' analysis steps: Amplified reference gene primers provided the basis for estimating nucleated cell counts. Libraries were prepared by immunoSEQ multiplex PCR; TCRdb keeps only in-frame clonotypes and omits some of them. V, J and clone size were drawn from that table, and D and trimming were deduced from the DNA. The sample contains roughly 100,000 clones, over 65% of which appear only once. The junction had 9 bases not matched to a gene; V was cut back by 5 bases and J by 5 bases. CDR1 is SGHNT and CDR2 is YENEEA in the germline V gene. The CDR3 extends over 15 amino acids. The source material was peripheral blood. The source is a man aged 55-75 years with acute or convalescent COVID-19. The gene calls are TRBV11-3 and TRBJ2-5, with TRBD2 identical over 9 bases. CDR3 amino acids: CASSPTSGSQETQYF. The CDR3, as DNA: TGTGCCAGCAGCCCGACTAGCGGATCCCAGGAGACCCAGTACTTC.